One sample yielded the 30 T cell receptor beta chains listed below, sequenced in a study of cytomegalovirus exposure and HLA in healthy donors. 60 Vbeta and 13 Jbeta primers were used in PCR. TCRdb's table, derived via immunoSEQ multiplex PCR, lists solely in-frame clones and lacks some. The repertoire holds roughly 130,000 clones, with approximately 80% as singletons. The source material was PBMCs. Receptors were obtained from a girl aged 2 to 9 in good health and CMV-seronegative.

The chain has TRBV5-1 and TRBJ1-1, with D hard to call. The CDR3 contains 15 residues. The V gene lost 0 bases and the J gene lost 0 bases, with 9 bases spanning the gap. The germline V gene has CDR1 SGHRS and CDR2 YFSETQ. CDR3 in amino acids: CASSLDRAMNTEAFF. The CDR3, as DNA: TGCGCCAGCAGCTTGGACCGCGCGATGAACACTGAAGCTTTCTTT. Full variable domain (outside the CDR3, taken from reference TRBV5-1 and TRBJ1-1): KAGVTQTPRYLIKTRGQQVTLSCSPISGHRSVSWYQQTPGQGLQFLFEYFSETQRNKGNFPGRFSGRQFSNSRSEMNVSTLELGDSALYLCASSLDRAMNTEAFFGQGTRLTVV.

This clone was detected a few times. V usage is TRBV6-5 and J usage is TRBJ1-2, with 7 bases fitting TRBD1. Losses at the gene ends were 2 bases for V and 9 bases for J; bases not matched to a gene: 9. From germline, CDR1 is MNHEY and CDR2 SVGAGI. The CDR3 runs to 14 residues. This chain's CDR3 is CASSYRPDRVSYTF. In DNA, the CDR3 is TGTGCCAGCAGTTACCGCCCTGACAGGGTTAGCTACACCTTC.

V is TRBV5-6 and J is TRBJ2-3, with 8 bases matching TRBD1. The CDR3 consists of 15 residues. CDR1 and CDR2 from the germline V gene are SGHDT and YYEEEE. V shed 4 bases, J shed 4 bases, and the junction held 8 bases outside the gene matches. CDR3 residues: CASSPDAGGADTQYF. CDR3 DNA: TGTGCCAGCAGCCCCGACGCAGGGGGCGCAGATACGCAGTATTTT.

In this sample, this clone turned up a few times. This sequence joins TRBV5-5 and TRBJ1-5; D is ambiguous. V was trimmed by 0 bases and J by 4 bases, leaving 8 bases between them. The CDR3 runs 14 residues. Germline assignment: CDR1 SGHKS and CDR2 YYEKEE (reference sequence). The CDR3 coding sequence is TGTGCCAGCAGCTTGGAACGGTTAAATCAGCCCCAGCATTTT. This translates into CASSLERLNQPQHF.

V and J are TRBV5-1 and TRBJ2-1; D is uncertain. With 2 bases removed from V and 10 bases from J, the gap between germline ends came to 13 bases. CDR1 and CDR2 (germline): SGHRS, YFSETQ. CDR3 length: 13 residues. Written as DNA, the CDR3 is TGCGCCAGCAGCTTCGACTTTATCGAAGAGCAGTTCTTC. Protein product: CASSFDFIEEQFF. Full variable domain (missing parts from reference TRBV5-1 and TRBJ2-1): KAGVTQTPRYLIKTRGQQVTLSCSPISGHRSVSWYQQTPGQGLQFLFEYFSETQRNKGNFPGRFSGRQFSNSRSEMNVSTLELGDSALYLCASSFDFIEEQFFGPGTRLTVL.

This sequence joins TRBV23-1 and TRBJ2-7, with 7 nucleotides matching TRBD1. TRBV23-1 is identified as an open reading frame with a role that is uncertain. Unmatched junction bases numbered 10, after V lost 7 bases and J lost 4 bases. The CDR3 is 14 amino acids. The CDR3 nucleotides read TGCGCCAGCATTCCGATGACAGGGTATTACGAGCAGTACTTC. Its translation is CASIPMTGYYEQYF.

The chain uses TRBV27 and TRBJ2-5, with D uncertain. The DNA end is more similar to TRBJ2-7, so the J call may be wrong. Per germline, CDR1 MNHEY and CDR2 SMNVEV (reference sequence). The CDR3 length is 10 residues. CDR3 in amino acids: CATFPYEQYF. CDR3 DNA: TGTGCCACCTTTCCTTACGAGCAGTACTTC.

The chain carries TRBV5-1 and TRBJ2-7; 10 nucleotides agree with TRBD1. Germline V gene data show CDR1 as SGHRS and CDR2 as YFSETQ. The CDR3 runs to 15 residues. V shed 4 bases and J 6 bases; nucleotides not matched to a gene: 10. The CDR3 spells CASSAPGTGDFEQYF. The CDR3 nucleotides are TGCGCCAGCAGCGCTCCCGGGACAGGGGATTTCGAGCAGTACTTC.

J is TRBJ2-7 and V is TRBV9; D possibly corresponds to TRBD1 (5 bases). Germline CDR1 is SGDLS and CDR2 is YYNGEE. Between the trimmed V and J ends, which lost 4 bases and 5 bases, there was a span of 16 bases. The CDR3 extends over 14 amino acids. The CDR3 sequence: CASSPWGRTDEQYF. The CDR3 nucleotides read TGTGCCAGCAGCCCTTGGGGCCGTACCGACGAGCAGTACTTC.

The chain carries TRBV28 and TRBJ1-2; D may be TRBD1 (6 bases). Germline V CDR1 and CDR2: MDHEN, SYDVKM. Trimming took off 1 base at V and 1 base at J, with 13 bases between the two ends. The CDR3 sequence is 16 residues long. CDR3 sequence: CASSLLGGQHNYGYTF. The CDR3 DNA reads as TGTGCCAGCAGTTTATTGGGCGGACAGCATAACTATGGCTACACCTTC.

The chain employs TRBV30 and TRBJ1-2; D possibly corresponds to TRBD1 (5 bases). The CDR3 contains 14 residues. CDR1 is GTSNPN and CDR2 is SVGIG in the germline V gene (reference sequence). The germline V and J ends were trimmed by 5 bases and 7 bases, with 20 bases remaining between them. The CDR3 coding sequence is TGTGCCTGGGGCGCAAGGGGTATTCGCTTTGGCTACACCTTC. Its translation: CAWGARGIRFGYTF. The variable domain in full, completed from reference TRBV30 and TRBJ1-2, reads SQTIHQWPATLVQPVGSPLSLECTVEGTSNPNLYWYRQAAGRGLQLLFYSVGIGQISSEVPQNLSASRPQDRQFILSSKKLLLSDSGFYLCAWGARGIRFGYTFGSGTRLTVV.

The V call is TRBV6-6, the J call TRBJ2-6, with D perhaps TRBD2 (5 bases). Trimming removed 10 bases at V and 0 bases at J, with 16 bases between. CDR3 length: 16 amino acids. Germline V gives CDR1 MNHNY, CDR2 SVGAGI (reference sequence). This chain's CDR3 is CATLETGSSGANVLTF. DNA of the CDR3: TGTGCCACCCTGGAGACGGGGAGCTCTGGGGCCAACGTCCTGACTTTC.

In nucleotides, the CDR3 is TGTGCCAGCTCCGCCGGTGGCACAGGGGTATACGAGCAGTACTTC. As protein: CASSAGGTGVYEQYF. J is TRBJ2-7 and V is TRBV18; 7 positions agree with TRBD1. The germline gives CDR1 KGHSH, CDR2 LQKENI. This CDR3 contains 15 residues. Trimming removed 6 bases from V and 4 bases from J; junction bases left unmatched: 12.

This chain links TRBV4-3 with TRBJ2-2, with 7 bases that match TRBD1. V lost 4 bases to trimming and J lost 2 bases; unmatched junction nucleotides: 13. This CDR3 comprises 18 residues. Germline V gives CDR1 LGHNA, CDR2 YSLEER. The CDR3 here is CASSRPGQSGANTGELFF. DNA of the CDR3: TGCGCCAGCAGCCGACCGGGACAGTCTGGTGCAAACACCGGGGAGCTGTTTTTT.

V gene TRBV7-9 combines with J gene TRBJ1-5; TRBD1 matches 8 bases. The CDR3 totals 15 residues. V gave up 5 bases and J gave up 5 bases; unmatched junction bases: 8. Looked up from germline, CDR1 is SEHNR and CDR2 is FQNEAQ (reference sequence). The CDR3 DNA reads as TGTGCCAGCAGCCCACTGGGACAGGTATATCAGCCCCAGCATTTT. Residues: CASSPLGQVYQPQHF.

The chain has TRBV16 and TRBJ2-7; possible D gene TRBD1, 6 bases. CDR3 length equals 14 residues. V lost 4 bases, J lost 4 bases, and 14 bases lay in between. Germline V CDR1 and CDR2: KGHSY, FQNENV. This chain's CDR3 is CASSPYRDLYEQYF. CDR3 coding DNA: TGTGCCAGCAGCCCATACAGGGACCTTTACGAGCAGTACTTC. The full variable domain, with the rest looked up from reference TRBV16 and TRBJ2-7, is GEEVAQTPKHLVRGEGQKAKLYCAPIKGHSYVFWYQQVLKNEFKFLISFQNENVFDETGMPKERFSAKCLPNSPCSLEIQATKLEDSAVYFCASSPYRDLYEQYFGPGTRLTVT.

V and J are TRBV4-1 and TRBJ2-1; tentatively, D is TRBD2 (6 bases). The V end lost 0 bases, the J end lost 3 bases, and 18 bases lay between the germline ends. The CDR3 consists of 18 residues. Per the germline V gene, CDR1 is MGHRA and CDR2 is YSYEKL. The CDR3 sequence is CASSQDPSLAWDYNEQFF. As DNA, the CDR3 is TGCGCCAGCAGCCAAGACCCCTCACTAGCATGGGACTACAATGAGCAGTTCTTC.

The chain employs TRBV4-1 and TRBJ2-1, with 9 bases aligning to TRBD1. Germline CDR1 MGHRA, CDR2 YSYEKL. There are 16 residues in the CDR3. V was clipped by 4 bases and J by 7 bases; unmatched bases: 11. CDR3 nucleotides: TGCGCCAGCAGCCGACCACCGGGACAGGGTTTAAATGAGCAGTTCTTC. Amino acid sequence: CASSRPPGQGLNEQFF.

The table lists this clone with a few counts. This chain joins TRBV28 and TRBJ1-1; maybe TRBD1 (6 bases). Trimming removed 3 bases from V and 3 bases from J, with 14 bases in between. Germline assignment: CDR1 MDHEN and CDR2 SYDVKM. CDR3 size: 15 residues. CDR3 in amino acids: CASSLGGGAYTEAFF. CDR3 bases: TGTGCCAGCAGTTTGGGAGGGGGGGCCTACACTGAAGCTTTCTTT.

In the case of this clone: Other DNA sequences in the sample encode the same CDR3. The genes are TRBV27 and TRBJ1-5, with D maybe TRBD1 (5 bases). Germline V CDR1 and CDR2: MNHEY, SMNVEV (reference sequence). The ends were cut back, 0 bases at V and 0 bases at J, with 9 bases in the middle. The CDR3 covers 16 residues. The CDR3 loop is CASSLSGQGSNQPQHF. The CDR3 region has the DNA TGTGCCAGCAGTTTATCAGGGCAGGGTAGCAATCAGCCCCAGCATTTT.

The rearrangement uses TRBV6-4 and TRBJ2-2; 10 nucleotides align to TRBD1. Germline CDR1 MRHNA, CDR2 SNTAGT. The CDR3 extends over 15 amino acids. Trimming at V came to 6 bases and at J to 6 bases, leaving 7 bases not matched to a gene. CDR3 region: CASSSGTGAPGELFF. Written as DNA, the CDR3 is TGTGCCAGCAGCTCCGGGACAGGGGCCCCCGGGGAGCTGTTTTTT.

The rearrangement links TRBV27 to TRBJ1-5; no clear D gene. Per germline, CDR1 MNHEY and CDR2 SMNVEV (reference sequence). This CDR3 is built from 16 residues. V was shortened by 4 bases and J by 0 bases, with 13 bases between the two germline ends. CDR3 protein: CASSSAGWYSNQPQHF. The CDR3 nucleotides are TGTGCCAGCAGTTCGGCCGGGTGGTATAGCAATCAGCCCCAGCATTTT.

The chain joins TRBV4-2 to TRBJ2-5; a weak D match, TRBD1 (6 bases). The last part of the DNA fits TRBJ2-7 better; the J call may be wrong. CDR3 length: 15 residues. Per the germline V gene, CDR1 is LGHNA and CDR2 is YNFKEQ. The CDR3 DNA is TGTGCCAGCAGCCAAGATGAGAACAGGGTCTACGAGCAGTACTTC. Translation gives CASSQDENRVYEQYF.

The V and J genes are TRBV7-2 and TRBJ2-1, with 10 bases lining up with TRBD1. The CDR3 totals 15 residues. The V and J ends lost 2 bases and 4 bases, in that order; junction bases with no gene match: 2. The germline V gene encodes CDR1 SGHTA and CDR2 FQGNSA. CDR3 nucleotide sequence: TGTGCCAGCAGCTTATCGGGACAGGGGTACAATGAGCAGTTCTTC. Protein sequence: CASSLSGQGYNEQFF.

The chain couples TRBV6-5 to TRBJ2-2; D is unresolved. The germline CDR1 and CDR2 sequences are MNHEY and SVGAGI. The ends were cut back, 5 bases at V and 6 bases at J, with 4 bases in the middle. The length of the CDR3 is 11 residues. CDR3 sequence: CASSRSGELFF. The CDR3 DNA follows: TGTGCCAGCAGTCGTTCCGGGGAGCTGTTTTTT.

The chain uses TRBV28 and TRBJ1-1, with D maybe TRBD1 (5 bases). CDR1 is MDHEN, CDR2 SYDVKM, per germline. The CDR3 length is 14 residues. Trimming removed 6 bases at V and 4 bases at J, with 15 bases between. The CDR3 sequence: CASRGGGRGTEAFF. For the CDR3, the DNA is TGTGCCAGCAGGGGGGGAGGAAGGGGCACTGAAGCTTTCTTT.

The chain carries TRBV6-5 and TRBJ1-1, with no clear D. The CDR3 has 13 amino acids. Germline CDR1 and CDR2: MNHEY and SVGAGI. Trimming left V 6 bases short and J 2 bases short, with 10 bases between. As DNA, the CDR3 is TGTGCCAGCAGCTGGAGCGGTAACACTGAAGCTTTCTTT. This gives the protein CASSWSGNTEAFF.

This chain joins TRBV28 and TRBJ1-1; 8 nucleotides agree with TRBD1. Germline CDR1 MDHEN, CDR2 SYDVKM. The CDR3 spans 12 residues. V dropped 3 bases and J dropped 10; count of bases not matched to a gene: 4. CDR3 nucleotides: TGTGCCAGCAGTTTCCCCGGGACAGGAGCTTTCTTT. It translates to CASSFPGTGAFF. Full variable domain (outside the CDR3, taken from reference TRBV28 and TRBJ1-1): DVKVTQSSRYLVKRTGEKVFLECVQDMDHENMFWYRQDPGLGLRLIYFSYDVKMKEKGDIPEGYSVSREKKERFSLILESASTNQTSMYLCASSFPGTGAFFGQGTRLTVV.

V usage is TRBV6-5 and J usage is TRBJ2-1, with 7 nucleotides matching TRBD2. Germline CDR1 MNHEY, CDR2 SVGAGI. CDR3 length: 15 amino acids. The trim removed 6 bases at V and 7 bases at J, leaving 12 bases unmatched. Here the CDR3 DNA reads TGTGCCAGCAGCCGCTGGAGGGACGGGGGGAATGAGCAGTTCTTC. Translated: CASSRWRDGGNEQFF.

The chain is built from TRBV9 and TRBJ2-1; the match to TRBD2 covers 9 bases. V lost 0 bases, J lost 9 bases, and 10 bases stayed unmatched. From germline, CDR1 is SGDLS and CDR2 YYNGEE. CDR3 size: 16 residues. This CDR3 reads CASSVASAGGLGEQFF. CDR3 sequence (DNA): TGTGCCAGCAGCGTAGCGTCTGCGGGGGGGCTAGGTGAGCAGTTCTTC.